The clone carrying this T cell receptor beta chain appeared a few times. Its antigen is undetermined. This entry belongs to a study of vaccination and CD4 T cells after COVID-19. Overall study results and limits: Median SARS-CoV-2-reactive clonotype numbers went from roughly 22 to 38; this increase was not significant.

Treatment meaning: roughly 10-day PBMC culture with coronavirus spike peptide pools or control peptides (ViraFEST assay). Trimming took 1 base from V and 6 from J, leaving 16 bases between them. The CDR3 consists of 17 residues. Germline assignment: CDR1 LNHNV and CDR2 YYDKDF (reference sequence). With the Oncomine TCR Beta short-read assay, DNA from cultured CD4+ T cells was sequenced. One entry per CDR3 protein, called by TCRdb with MiXCR from the PCR reads. The sample records about 9,700 distinct CDR3 sequences, roughly 70% being singletons. This clonotype was sampled from a human donor who had recovered from COVID-19. The gene calls are TRBV15 and TRBJ1-6, with D perhaps matching TRBD1 (6 bases). The sample comprised CD4+ T cells from blood, cultured in vitro. DNA of the CDR3: TGTGCCACCAGCAGAGGCGGCGGGGGGCAGGGTAATTCACCCCTCCACTTT. Its protein is CATSRGGGGQGNSPLHF. The full variable domain, completed using reference TRBV15 and TRBJ1-6, is DAMVIQNPRYQVTQFGKPVTLSCSQTLNHNVMYWYQQKSSQAPKLLFHYYDKDFNNEADTPDNFQSRRPNTSFCFLDIRSPGLGDTAMYLCATSRGGGGQGNSPLHFGNGTRLTVT.